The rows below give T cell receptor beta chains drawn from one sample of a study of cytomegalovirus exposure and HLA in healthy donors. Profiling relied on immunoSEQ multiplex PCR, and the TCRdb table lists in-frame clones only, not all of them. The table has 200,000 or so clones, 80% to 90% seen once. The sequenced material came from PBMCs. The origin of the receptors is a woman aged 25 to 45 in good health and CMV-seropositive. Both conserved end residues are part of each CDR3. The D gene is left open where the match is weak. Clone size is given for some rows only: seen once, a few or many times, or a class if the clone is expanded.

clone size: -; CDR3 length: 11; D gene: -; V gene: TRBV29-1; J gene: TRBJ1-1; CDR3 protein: CSAETGTEAFF; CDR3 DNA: TGCAGCGCTGAGACCGGGACAGAAGCTTTCTTT
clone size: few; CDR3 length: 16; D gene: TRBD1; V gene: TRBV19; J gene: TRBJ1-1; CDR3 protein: CASSTLTGRSNTEAFF; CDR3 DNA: TGTGCCAGTAGTACCCTGACAGGGCGTTCGAACACTGAAGCTTTCTTT
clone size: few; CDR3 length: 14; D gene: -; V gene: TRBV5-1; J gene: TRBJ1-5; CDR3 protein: CASSLIGGNQPQHF; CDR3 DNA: TGCGCCAGCAGCTTAATAGGGGGCAATCAGCCCCAGCATTTT
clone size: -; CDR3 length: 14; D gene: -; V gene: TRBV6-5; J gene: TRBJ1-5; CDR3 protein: CASSFEGRDQPQHF; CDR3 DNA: TGTGCCAGCAGTTTCGAAGGGAGAGATCAGCCCCAGCATTTT
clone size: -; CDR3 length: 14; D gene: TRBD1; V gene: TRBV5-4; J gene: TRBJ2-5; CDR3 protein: CASSRQGAEETQYF; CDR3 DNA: TGTGCCAGCAGCCGACAGGGGGCCGAAGAGACCCAGTACTTC
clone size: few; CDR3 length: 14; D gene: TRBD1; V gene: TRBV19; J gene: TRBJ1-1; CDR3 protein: CASSIAGGYTEAFF; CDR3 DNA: TGTGCCAGTAGTATTGCAGGGGGCTACACTGAAGCTTTCTTT
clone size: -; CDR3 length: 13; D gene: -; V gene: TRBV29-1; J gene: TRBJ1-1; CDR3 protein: CSVESQGPQEAFF; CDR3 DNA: TGCAGCGTTGAATCTCAGGGCCCGCAAGAGGCTTTCTTT
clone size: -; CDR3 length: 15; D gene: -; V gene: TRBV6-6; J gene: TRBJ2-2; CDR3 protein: CASMGEELGAGELFF; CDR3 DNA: TGTGCCAGCATGGGCGAGGAGCTAGGGGCCGGGGAGCTGTTTTTT
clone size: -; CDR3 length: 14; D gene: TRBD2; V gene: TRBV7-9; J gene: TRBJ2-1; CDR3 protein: CASRAGGPYNEQFF; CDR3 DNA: TGTGCCAGCAGAGCGGGAGGCCCCTACAATGAGCAGTTCTTC
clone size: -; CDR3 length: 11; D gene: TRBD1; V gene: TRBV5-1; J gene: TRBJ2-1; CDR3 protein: CASSPDRAQFF; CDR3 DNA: TGCGCCAGCAGCCCGGACAGGGCGCAGTTCTTC
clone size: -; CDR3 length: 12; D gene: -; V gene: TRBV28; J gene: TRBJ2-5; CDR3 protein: CASSWRVETQYF; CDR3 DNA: TGTGCCAGCAGTTGGAGGGTTGAGACCCAGTACTTC
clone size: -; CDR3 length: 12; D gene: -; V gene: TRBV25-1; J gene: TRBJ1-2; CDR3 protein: CASSQGLGGYTF; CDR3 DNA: TGTGCCAGCAGCCAGGGTCTTGGCGGCTACACCTTC
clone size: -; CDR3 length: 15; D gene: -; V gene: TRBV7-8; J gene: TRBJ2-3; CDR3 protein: CASSLAIAGPDTQYF; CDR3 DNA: TGTGCCAGCAGCTTAGCTATAGCAGGGCCAGATACGCAGTATTTT
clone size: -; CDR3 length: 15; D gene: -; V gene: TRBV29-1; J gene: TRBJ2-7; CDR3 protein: CSVETITRNLYEQYF; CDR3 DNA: TGCAGCGTAGAGACTATCACAAGGAATCTCTACGAGCAGTACTTC
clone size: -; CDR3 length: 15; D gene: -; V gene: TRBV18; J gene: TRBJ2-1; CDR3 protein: CASSPVLVTNNEQFF; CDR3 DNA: TGTGCCAGCTCTCCGGTTCTGGTTACGAACAATGAGCAGTTCTTC